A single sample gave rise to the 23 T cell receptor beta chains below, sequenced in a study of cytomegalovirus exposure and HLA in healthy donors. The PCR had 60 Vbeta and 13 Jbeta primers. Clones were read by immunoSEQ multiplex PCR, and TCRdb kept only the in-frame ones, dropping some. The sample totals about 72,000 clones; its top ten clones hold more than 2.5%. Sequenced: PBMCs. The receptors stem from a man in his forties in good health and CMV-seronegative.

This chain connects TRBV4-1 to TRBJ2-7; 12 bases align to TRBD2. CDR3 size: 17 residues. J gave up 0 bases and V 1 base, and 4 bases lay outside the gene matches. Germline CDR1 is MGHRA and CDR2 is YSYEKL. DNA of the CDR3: TGCGCCAGCAGCCAAGGCCCTAGCGGGGGGGCCTCCTACGAGCAGTACTTC. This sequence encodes CASSQGPSGGASYEQYF.

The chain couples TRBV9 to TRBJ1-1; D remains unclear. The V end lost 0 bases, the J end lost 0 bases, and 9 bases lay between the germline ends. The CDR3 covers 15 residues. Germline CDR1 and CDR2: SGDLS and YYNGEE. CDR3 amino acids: CASSVVTRMNTEAFF. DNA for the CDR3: TGTGCCAGCAGCGTAGTGACCAGGATGAACACTGAAGCTTTCTTT. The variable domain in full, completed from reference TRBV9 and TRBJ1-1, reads DSGVTQTPKHLITATGQRVTLRCSPRSGDLSVYWYQQSLDQGLQFLIQYYNGEERAKGNILERFSAQQFPDLHSELNLSSLELGDSALYFCASSVVTRMNTEAFFGQGTRLTVV.

The CDR3 is CASSPGTSGTDTQYF. CDR3 nucleotides: TGTGCCAGTAGTCCCGGGACTAGCGGCACAGATACGCAGTATTTT. The V gene is TRBV19, the J gene TRBJ2-3; 10 bases map to TRBD2. J lost 1 base, V lost 5 bases, and 3 bases had no gene match. Germline assignment: CDR1 LNHDA and CDR2 SQIVND (reference sequence). The CDR3 length is 15 residues.

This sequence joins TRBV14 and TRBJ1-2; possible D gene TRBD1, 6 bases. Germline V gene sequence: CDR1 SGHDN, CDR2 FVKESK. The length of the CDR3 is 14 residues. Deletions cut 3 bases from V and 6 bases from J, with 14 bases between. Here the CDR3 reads CASSHGGATDGYTF. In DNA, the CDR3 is TGTGCCAGCAGCCATGGGGGGGCCACAGATGGCTACACCTTC.

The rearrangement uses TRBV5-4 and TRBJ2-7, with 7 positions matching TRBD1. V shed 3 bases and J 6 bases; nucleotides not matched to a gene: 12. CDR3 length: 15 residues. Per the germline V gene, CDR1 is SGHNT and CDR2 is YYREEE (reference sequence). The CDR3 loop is CASSSTGTVYREQYF. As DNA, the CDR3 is TGTGCCAGCAGCTCAACCGGGACAGTTTACCGCGAGCAGTACTTC.

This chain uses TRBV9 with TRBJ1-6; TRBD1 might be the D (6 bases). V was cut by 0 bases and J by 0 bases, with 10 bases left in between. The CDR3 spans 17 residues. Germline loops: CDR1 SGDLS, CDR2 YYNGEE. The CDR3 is CASSVGKGGSYNSPLHF. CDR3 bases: TGTGCCAGCAGCGTAGGAAAAGGGGGCTCCTATAATTCACCCCTCCACTTT.

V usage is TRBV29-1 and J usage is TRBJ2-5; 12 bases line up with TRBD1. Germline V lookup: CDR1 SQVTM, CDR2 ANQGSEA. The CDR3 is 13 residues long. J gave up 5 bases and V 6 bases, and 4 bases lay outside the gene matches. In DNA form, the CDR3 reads TGCAGCGTGCGGGGGACAGGGGGCGAGACCCAGTACTTC. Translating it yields CSVRGTGGETQYF.

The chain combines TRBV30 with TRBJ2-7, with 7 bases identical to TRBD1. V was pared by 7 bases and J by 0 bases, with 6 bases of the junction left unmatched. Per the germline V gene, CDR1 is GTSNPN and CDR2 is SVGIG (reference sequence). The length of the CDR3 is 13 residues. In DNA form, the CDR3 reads TGTGCCTCCGGGACAGCGAGCTCCTACGAGCAGTACTTC. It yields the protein CASGTASSYEQYF. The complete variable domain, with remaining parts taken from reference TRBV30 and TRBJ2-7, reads SQTIHQWPATLVQPVGSPLSLECTVEGTSNPNLYWYRQAAGRGLQLLFYSVGIGQISSEVPQNLSASRPQDRQFILSSKKLLLSDSGFYLCASGTASSYEQYFGPGTRLTVT.

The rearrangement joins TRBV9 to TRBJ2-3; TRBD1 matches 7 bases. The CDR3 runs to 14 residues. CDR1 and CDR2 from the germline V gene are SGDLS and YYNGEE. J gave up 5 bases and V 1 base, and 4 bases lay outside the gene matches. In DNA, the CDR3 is TGTGCCAGCAGCGTACAAGGGGGCCGAGATACGCAGTATTTT. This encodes CASSVQGGRDTQYF.

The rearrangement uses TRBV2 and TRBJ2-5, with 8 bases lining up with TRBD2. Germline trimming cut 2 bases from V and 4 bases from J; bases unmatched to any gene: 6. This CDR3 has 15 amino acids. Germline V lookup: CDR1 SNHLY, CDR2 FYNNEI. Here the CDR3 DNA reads TGTGCCAGCAGTGAAATAGCGGGGCACGGAGAGACCCAGTACTTC. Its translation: CASSEIAGHGETQYF.

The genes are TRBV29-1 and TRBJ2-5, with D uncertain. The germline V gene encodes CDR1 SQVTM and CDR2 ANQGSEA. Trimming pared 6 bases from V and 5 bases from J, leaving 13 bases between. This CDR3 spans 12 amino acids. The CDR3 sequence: CSVRDPGETQYF. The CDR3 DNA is TGCAGCGTCCGCGACCCCGGGGAGACCCAGTACTTC.

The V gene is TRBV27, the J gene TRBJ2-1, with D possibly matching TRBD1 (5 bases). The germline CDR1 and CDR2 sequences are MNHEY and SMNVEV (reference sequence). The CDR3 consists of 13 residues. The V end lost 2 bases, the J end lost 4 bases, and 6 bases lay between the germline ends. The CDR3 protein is CASSLGAYNEQFF. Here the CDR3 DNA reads TGTGCCAGCAGTTTAGGGGCTTACAATGAGCAGTTCTTC.

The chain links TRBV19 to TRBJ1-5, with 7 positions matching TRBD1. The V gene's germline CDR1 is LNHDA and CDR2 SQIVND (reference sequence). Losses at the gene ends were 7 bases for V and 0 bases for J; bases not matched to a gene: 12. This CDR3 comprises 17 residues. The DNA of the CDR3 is TGTGCCAGTAACAAGGCAGGGGACAGAAATAGCAATCAGCCCCAGCATTTT. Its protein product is CASNKAGDRNSNQPQHF.

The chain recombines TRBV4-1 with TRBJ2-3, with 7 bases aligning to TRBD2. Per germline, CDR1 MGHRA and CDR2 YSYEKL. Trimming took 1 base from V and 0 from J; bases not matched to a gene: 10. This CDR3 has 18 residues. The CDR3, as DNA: TGCGCCAGCAGCCAAGCGGGGGAGGGAACCTTTAGCACAGATACGCAGTATTTT. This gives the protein CASSQAGEGTFSTDTQYF.

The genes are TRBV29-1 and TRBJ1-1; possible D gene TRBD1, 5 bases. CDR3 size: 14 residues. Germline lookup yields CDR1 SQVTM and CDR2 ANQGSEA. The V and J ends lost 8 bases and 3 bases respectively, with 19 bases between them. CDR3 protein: CSSLGRGQDTEAFF. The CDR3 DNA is TGCAGCTCACTGGGGCGGGGTCAGGACACTGAAGCTTTCTTT.

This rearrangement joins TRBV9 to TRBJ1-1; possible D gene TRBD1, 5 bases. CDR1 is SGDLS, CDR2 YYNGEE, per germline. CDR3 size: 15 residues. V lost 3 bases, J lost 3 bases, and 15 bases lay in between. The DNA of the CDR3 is TGTGCCAGCAGCGCCAACCCAGACAGCTACACTGAAGCTTTCTTT. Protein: CASSANPDSYTEAFF.

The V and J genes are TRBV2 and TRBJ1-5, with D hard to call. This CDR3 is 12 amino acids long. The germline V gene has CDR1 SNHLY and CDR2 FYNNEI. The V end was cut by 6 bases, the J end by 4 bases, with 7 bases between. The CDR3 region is CASRTENQPQHF. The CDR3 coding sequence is TGTGCCAGCAGAACAGAAAATCAGCCCCAGCATTTT.

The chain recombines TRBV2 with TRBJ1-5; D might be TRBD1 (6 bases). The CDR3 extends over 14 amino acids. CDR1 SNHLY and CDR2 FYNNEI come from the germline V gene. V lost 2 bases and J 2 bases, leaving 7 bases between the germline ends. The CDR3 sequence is CASSESGGNQPQHF. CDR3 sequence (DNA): TGTGCCAGCAGTGAATCAGGGGGCAATCAGCCCCAGCATTTT.

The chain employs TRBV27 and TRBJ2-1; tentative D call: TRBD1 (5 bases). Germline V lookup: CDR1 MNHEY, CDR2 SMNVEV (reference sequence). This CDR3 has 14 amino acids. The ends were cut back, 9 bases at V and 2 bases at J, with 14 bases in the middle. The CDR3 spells CASSRTNTYNEQFF. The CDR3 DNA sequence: TGTGCCAGTTCAAGGACAAACACCTACAATGAGCAGTTCTTC.

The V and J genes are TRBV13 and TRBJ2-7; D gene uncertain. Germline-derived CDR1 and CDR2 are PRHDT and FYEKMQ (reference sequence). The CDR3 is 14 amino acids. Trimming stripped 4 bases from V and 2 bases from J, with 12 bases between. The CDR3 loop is CASSSNTKTYEQYF. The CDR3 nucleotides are TGTGCCAGCAGCTCCAACACCAAGACCTACGAGCAGTACTTC.

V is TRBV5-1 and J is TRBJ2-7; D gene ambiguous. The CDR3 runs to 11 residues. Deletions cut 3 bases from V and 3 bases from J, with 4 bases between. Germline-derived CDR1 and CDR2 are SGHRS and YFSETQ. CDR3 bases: TGCGCCAGCAGCTCGGGCTACGAGCAGTACTTC. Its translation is CASSSGYEQYF.

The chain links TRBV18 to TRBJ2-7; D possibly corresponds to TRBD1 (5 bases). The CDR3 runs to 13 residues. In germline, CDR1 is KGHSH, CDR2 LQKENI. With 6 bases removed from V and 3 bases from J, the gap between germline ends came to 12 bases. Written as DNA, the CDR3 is TGTGCCAGCTCCCCGACAGAGTACTACGAGCAGTACTTC. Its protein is CASSPTEYYEQYF.

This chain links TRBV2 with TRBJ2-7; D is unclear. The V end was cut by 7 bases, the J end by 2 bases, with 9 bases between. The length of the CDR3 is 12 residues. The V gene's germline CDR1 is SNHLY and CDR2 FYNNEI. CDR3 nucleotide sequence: TGTGCCAGCACTAGGCTTACCTACGAGCAGTACTTC. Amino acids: CASTRLTYEQYF.